The clone carrying this TCR beta chain was observed at least ten times. The sample originates from a study of neurological immune-mediated disorders. Germline loops: CDR1 SGHTA, CDR2 FQGNSA. CDR3 length equals 15 residues. V lost 5 bases, J lost 4 bases, and 15 bases lay in between. A single record per CDR3 protein comes from TCRdb applying MiXCR to the 5' RACE reads. Found here are approximately 20,000 distinct CDR3 sequences, over 25% of them singletons; the top ten hold 30% to 40%. Sequences were obtained from PBMCs. This clonotype was obtained from a man aged 50-59 years with HTLV-1-associated myelopathy (HAM/TSP). The V gene is TRBV7-2, the J gene TRBJ1-5; a possible D gene is TRBD1 (6 bases). The CDR3 loop reads CASSQGGGRNQPQHF. CDR3 coding DNA: TGTGCCAGCAGCCAAGGGGGGGGAAGGAATCAGCCCCAGCATTTT.